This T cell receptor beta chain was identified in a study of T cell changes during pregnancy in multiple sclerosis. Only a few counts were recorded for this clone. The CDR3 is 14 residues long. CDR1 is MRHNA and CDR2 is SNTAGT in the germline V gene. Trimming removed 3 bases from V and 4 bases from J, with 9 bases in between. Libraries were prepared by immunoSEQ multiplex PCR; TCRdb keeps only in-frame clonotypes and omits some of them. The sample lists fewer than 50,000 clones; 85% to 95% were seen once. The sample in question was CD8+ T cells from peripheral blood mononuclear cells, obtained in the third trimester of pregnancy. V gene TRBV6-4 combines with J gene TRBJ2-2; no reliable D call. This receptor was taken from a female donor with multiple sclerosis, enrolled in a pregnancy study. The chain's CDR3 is CASSDSSSTGELFF. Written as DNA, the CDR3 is TGTGCCAGCAGTGATTCTAGTTCCACCGGGGAGCTGTTTTTT.